The entry below gives a single T cell receptor beta chain sequence along with its context. Its antigen is unidentified. The PCR used 60 Vbeta and 13 Jbeta primers. Method: immunoSEQ multiplex PCR; TCRdb's copy keeps in-frame clones and lacks some. Of 200,000 or so clones listed, around 75% are singletons. This sample was included in a study of cytomegalovirus exposure and HLA in healthy donors. Across the study: Early released data had tens of millions of unique TCRs, all coming from HLA-typed donors. Within the Caucasian-associated ancestry cluster were more than 75% of the 350 to 400 genotyped donors. General study results and limits: It was shown in a later analysis that HLA-associated TCR beta chains were more clonally expanded than other, equally common chains. Cytomegalovirus association was assigned to about 150 TCR beta chains.

V was clipped by 3 bases and J by 8 bases; unmatched bases: 10. CDR1 is SGHRS and CDR2 is YFSETQ in the germline V gene. The CDR3 is 15 amino acids. Source material: PBMCs. This clonotype originated in a woman in her twenties or thirties in good health and CMV-seropositive. The rearrangement uses TRBV5-1 and TRBJ1-4; 7 bases map to TRBD1. The CDR3 DNA is TGCGCCAGCAGCTCGAATACAGGGGCAGGGGAAAAACTGTTTTTT. This translates into CASSSNTGAGEKLFF.